This TCR beta chain was captured by sequencing in a study of T cells after yellow fever vaccination. Study results and caveats: One caveat is that FACS-sorted repertoires could contain abundant clonotypes contaminating from the bulk population.

TCRdb passed the 5' RACE reads through MiXCR, listing each CDR3 protein once. This sample has some 600,000 distinct CDR3 sequences, with 9% to 15% found just once. In the case of this clonotype: What it binds is not known.

CDR1 is LGHDT and CDR2 is YNNKEL in the germline V gene (reference sequence). Trimming took 2 bases from V and 3 from J, leaving 10 bases between them. This CDR3 has 15 residues. The chain employs TRBV3-1 and TRBJ2-2; D gene ambiguous. The origin of this receptor is a man younger than 45 who received the YFV17D yellow fever vaccine. The sample was PBMCs, taken on the day of the yellow fever booster vaccination. The CDR3 region is CASSQRVSHTGELFF. CDR3 sequence (DNA): TGTGCCAGCAGCCAAAGGGTGTCTCACACCGGGGAGCTGTTTTTT. The variable domain in full, with the rest retrieved from reference TRBV3-1 and TRBJ2-2, is DTAVSQTPKYLVTQMGNDKSIKCEQNLGHDTMYWYKQDSKKFLKIMFSYNNKELIINETVPNRFSPKSPDKAHLNLHINSLELGDSAVYFCASSQRVSHTGELFFGEGSRLTVL.